This TCR beta chain was identified during a study of post-analysis software for immune sequencing data. Study results and limitations: Elevated frequency relative to controls characterized four or five TRBV segments in patients, TRBV5-6, TRBV5-1 and TRBV20-1 among them. Samples from a shared batch, those prepared together, strongly co-clustered by F measure.

The CDR3 contains 13 residues. Germline trimming cut 4 bases from V and 5 bases from J; bases unmatched to any gene: 5. From germline, CDR1 is SGHRS and CDR2 YFSETQ. The library was made from cDNA and included unique molecular identifiers. TCRdb re-derived calls from the PCR reads in MiXCR, one entry per CDR3 protein. The sample lists around 400,000 distinct CDR3 sequences; approximately 39% were seen once. Concerning this clonotype itself: As yet, its antigen is unknown.

This chain links TRBV5-1 with TRBJ1-2, with TRBD1 matching over 7 bases. The sequence derives from a girl aged 2-9 years with multiple sclerosis. The sequenced material came from blood. This CDR3 reads CASSRDSLYGYTF. CDR3 DNA: TGCGCCAGCAGCCGGGACAGCCTTTATGGCTACACCTTC.